One TCR beta chain is described in this entry. The antigen remains unidentified. Germline loops: CDR1 SGHRS, CDR2 YFSETQ. Trimming cost V 4 bases and J 3 bases; bases outside gene matches: 5. CDR3 length: 15 residues. The sequenced cases were selected for having the highest brain T cell transcript signatures. Before surgery, patients took at least one anti-epileptic drug. The data were produced by immunoSEQ multiplex PCR, yet TCRdb's version contains in-frame clones alone and is incomplete. The table records over 7,000 clones, roughly three quarters of them present only once. These data belong to a study of brain T cells in children with intractable seizures. Overall study findings and caveats: Patients' HCMV serostatus was unknown; virus specificity rests on CDR3 similarity alone. Pre- and post-surgery blood differed in depth, so pre-surgery absences may be undersampling. Among the top 50 brain clones were public and private clonotypes.

The input for sequencing was resected brain tissue, taken at surgery. This chain uses TRBV5-1 with TRBJ2-3; 10 bases are shared with TRBD2. This sequence was found in a girl aged 2 to 10 with tuberous sclerosis and intractable seizures. The CDR3 DNA sequence: TGCGCCAGCAGCCAACTAGCGGGGCGGACAGATACGCAGTATTTT. As protein: CASSQLAGRTDTQYF.